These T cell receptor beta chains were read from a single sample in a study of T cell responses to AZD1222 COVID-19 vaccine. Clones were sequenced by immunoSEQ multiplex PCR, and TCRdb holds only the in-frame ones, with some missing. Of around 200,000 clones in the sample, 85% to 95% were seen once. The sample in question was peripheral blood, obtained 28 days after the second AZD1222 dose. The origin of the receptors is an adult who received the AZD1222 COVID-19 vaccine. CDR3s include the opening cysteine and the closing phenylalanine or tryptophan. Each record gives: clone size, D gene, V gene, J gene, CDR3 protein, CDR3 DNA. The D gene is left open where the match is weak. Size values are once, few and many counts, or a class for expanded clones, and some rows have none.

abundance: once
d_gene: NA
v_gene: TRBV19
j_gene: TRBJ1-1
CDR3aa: CASEEWGRNTEAFF
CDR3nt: TGTGCCAGTGAGGAATGGGGGCGGAACACTGAAGCTTTCTTT

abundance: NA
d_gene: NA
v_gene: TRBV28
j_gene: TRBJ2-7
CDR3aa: CASSLVVYEQYF
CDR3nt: TGTGCCAGCAGTTTAGTGGTTTACGAGCAGTACTTC

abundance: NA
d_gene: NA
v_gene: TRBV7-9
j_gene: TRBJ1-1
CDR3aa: CASSFSATEAFF
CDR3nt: TGTGCCAGCAGCTTTTCGGCCACTGAAGCTTTCTTT

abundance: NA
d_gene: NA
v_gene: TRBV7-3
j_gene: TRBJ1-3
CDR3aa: CASSLNGGSGNTIYF
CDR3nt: TGTGCCAGCAGCTTAAATGGGGGCTCTGGAAACACCATATATTTT

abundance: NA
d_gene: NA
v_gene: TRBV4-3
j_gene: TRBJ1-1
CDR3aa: CASSQGVLTGPNTEAFF
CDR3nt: TGCGCCAGCAGCCAGGGAGTATTAACAGGGCCGAACACTGAAGCTTTCTTT

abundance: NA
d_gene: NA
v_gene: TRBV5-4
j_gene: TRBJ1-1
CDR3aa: CASSLEGGGQLTEAFF
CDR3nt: TGTGCCAGCAGCTTGGAAGGTGGCGGACAGCTCACTGAAGCTTTCTTT

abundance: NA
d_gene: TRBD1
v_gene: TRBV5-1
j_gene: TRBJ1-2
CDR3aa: CASSSKRQGNAYGYTF
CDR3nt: TGCGCCAGCAGCAGCAAACGACAGGGAAACGCGTATGGCTACACCTTC

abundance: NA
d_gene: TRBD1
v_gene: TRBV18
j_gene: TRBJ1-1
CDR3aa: CASSPGTGDTEAFF
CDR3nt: TGTGCCAGCTCTCCCGGGACAGGGGACACTGAAGCTTTCTTT

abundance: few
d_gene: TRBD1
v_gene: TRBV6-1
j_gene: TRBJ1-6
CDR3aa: CATTEFDRGQSPLHF
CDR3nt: TGTGCCACCACAGAGTTCGACAGGGGGCAATCACCCCTCCACTTT

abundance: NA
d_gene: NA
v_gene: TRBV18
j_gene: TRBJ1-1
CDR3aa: CASSPSGDNTEAFF
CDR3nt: TGTGCCAGCTCACCATCCGGGGATAACACTGAAGCTTTCTTT

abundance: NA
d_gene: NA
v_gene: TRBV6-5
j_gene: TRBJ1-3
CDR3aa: CASREQPSSGNTIYF
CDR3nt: TGTGCCAGCAGGGAGCAGCCCTCCTCTGGAAACACCATATATTTT

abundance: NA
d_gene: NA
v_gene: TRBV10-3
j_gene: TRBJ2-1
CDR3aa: CAISDRSSYNEQFF
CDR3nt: TGTGCCATCAGTGACCGAAGCTCCTACAATGAGCAGTTCTTC

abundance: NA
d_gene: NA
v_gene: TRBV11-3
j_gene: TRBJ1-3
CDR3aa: CASSWYRGSGNTIYF
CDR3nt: TGTGCCAGCAGCTGGTATCGAGGATCTGGAAACACCATATATTTT

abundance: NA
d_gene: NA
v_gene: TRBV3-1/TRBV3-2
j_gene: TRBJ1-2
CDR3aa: CASSPRGYGYTF
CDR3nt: TGTGCCAGCAGCCCGCGGGGCTATGGCTACACCTTC

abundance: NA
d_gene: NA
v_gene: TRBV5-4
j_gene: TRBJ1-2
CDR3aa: CASSLGGRGITGYTF
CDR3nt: TGTGCCAGCAGCTTGGGGGGACGGGGGATCACCGGCTACACCTTC

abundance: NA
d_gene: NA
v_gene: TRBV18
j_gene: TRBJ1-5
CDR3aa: CASSPAGVDQPQHF
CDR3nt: TGTGCCAGCTCACCGGCCGGGGTCGATCAGCCCCAGCATTTT

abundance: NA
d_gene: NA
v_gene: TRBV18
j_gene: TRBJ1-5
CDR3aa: CASSIDRYSNQPQHF
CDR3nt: TGTGCCAGCTCAATAGACAGATATAGCAATCAGCCCCAGCATTTT

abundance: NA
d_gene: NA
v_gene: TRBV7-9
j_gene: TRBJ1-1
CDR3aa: CASSLGEGTEAFF
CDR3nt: TGTGCCAGCAGCTTAGGGGAGGGCACTGAAGCTTTCTTT

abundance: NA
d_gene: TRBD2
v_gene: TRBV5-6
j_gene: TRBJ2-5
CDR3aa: CASNLVGSGSRREETQYF
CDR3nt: TGTGCCAGCAACCTTGTGGGTAGCGGGAGTAGGCGGGAAGAGACCCAGTACTTC

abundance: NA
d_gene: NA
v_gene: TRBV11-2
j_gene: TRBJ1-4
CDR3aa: CASSLALSNEKLFF
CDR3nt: TGTGCCAGCAGCTTAGCCCTGTCTAATGAAAAACTGTTTTTT

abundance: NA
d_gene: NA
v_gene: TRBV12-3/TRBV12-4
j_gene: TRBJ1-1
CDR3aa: CASTQWGGTEAFF
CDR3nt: TGTGCCAGCACCCAGTGGGGGGGCACTGAAGCTTTCTTT

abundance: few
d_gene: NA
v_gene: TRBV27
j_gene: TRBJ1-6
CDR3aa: CASSWRAPNNSPLHF
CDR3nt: TGTGCCAGCAGTTGGCGGGCACCCAATAATTCACCCCTCCACTTT

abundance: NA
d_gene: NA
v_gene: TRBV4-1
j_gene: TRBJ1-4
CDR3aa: CASRETHGGKLFF
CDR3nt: TGCGCCAGCAGAGAAACACATGGTGGAAAACTGTTTTTT

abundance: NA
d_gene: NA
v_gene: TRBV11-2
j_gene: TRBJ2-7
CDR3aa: CASSLRGDYEQYF
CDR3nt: TGTGCCAGCAGCTTAAGAGGGGATTACGAGCAGTACTTC

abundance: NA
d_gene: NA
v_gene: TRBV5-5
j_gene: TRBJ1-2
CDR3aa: CASSLDHTGYTF
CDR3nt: TGTGCCAGCAGCTTGGACCATACTGGCTACACCTTC

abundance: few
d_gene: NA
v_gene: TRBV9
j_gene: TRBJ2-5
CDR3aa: CASSPSGLQGETQYF
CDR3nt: TGTGCCAGCAGCCCCAGCGGGCTACAGGGTGAGACCCAGTACTTC

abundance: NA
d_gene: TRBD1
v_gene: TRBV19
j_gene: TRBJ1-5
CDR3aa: CASSIFPRQGNNQPQHF
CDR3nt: TGTGCCAGTAGTATTTTTCCTCGACAGGGCAACAATCAGCCCCAGCATTTT

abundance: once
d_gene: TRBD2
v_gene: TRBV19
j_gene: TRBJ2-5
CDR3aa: CASSSSGKQETQYF
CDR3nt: TGTGCCAGTAGCTCTAGCGGGAAGCAAGAGACCCAGTACTTC

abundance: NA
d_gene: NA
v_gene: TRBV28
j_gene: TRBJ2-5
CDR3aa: CASTLGGGRGTQYF
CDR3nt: TGTGCCAGCACCCTGGGGGGCGGGAGAGGGACCCAGTACTTC

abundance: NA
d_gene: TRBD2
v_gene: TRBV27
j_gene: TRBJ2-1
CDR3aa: CASSTVLAGNYNEQFF
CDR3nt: TGTGCCAGCAGTACTGTACTAGCGGGGAACTACAATGAGCAGTTCTTC

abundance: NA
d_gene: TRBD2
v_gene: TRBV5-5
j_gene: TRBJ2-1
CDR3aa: CATALAPYNEQFF
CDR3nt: TGTGCCACCGCACTAGCGCCCTACAATGAGCAGTTCTTC

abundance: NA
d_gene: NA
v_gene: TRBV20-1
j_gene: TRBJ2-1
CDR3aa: CSATGNNEQFF
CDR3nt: TGCAGTGCTACAGGAAACAATGAGCAGTTCTTC

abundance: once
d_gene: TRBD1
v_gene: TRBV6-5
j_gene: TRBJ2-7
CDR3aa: CATHRGKGGTYEQYF
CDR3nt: TGTGCCACACACAGGGGTAAAGGTGGCACGTACGAGCAGTACTTC

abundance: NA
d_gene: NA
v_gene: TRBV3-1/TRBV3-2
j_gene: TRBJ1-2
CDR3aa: CASSHAGGGDGYTF
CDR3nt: TGTGCCAGCAGCCACGCCGGGGGAGGAGATGGCTACACCTTC

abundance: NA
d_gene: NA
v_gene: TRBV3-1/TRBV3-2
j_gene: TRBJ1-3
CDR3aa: CASSQADKGNTIYF
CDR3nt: TGTGCCAGCAGCCAAGCGGACAAGGGAAACACCATATATTTT

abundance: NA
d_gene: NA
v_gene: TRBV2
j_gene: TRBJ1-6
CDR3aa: CASSPTGTRISPLHF
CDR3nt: TGTGCCAGCAGTCCAACCGGGACAAGAATTTCACCCCTCCACTTT

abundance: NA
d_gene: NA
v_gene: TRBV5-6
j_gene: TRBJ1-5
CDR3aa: CASSLVGSRGSNQPQHF
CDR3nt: TGTGCCAGCAGCTTGGTCGGCAGTCGAGGGAGCAATCAGCCCCAGCATTTT

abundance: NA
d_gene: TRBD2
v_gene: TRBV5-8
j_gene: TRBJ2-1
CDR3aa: CASSLKGTSGGAEQFF
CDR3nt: TGTGCCAGCAGCTTGAAGGGGACTAGCGGGGGTGCTGAGCAGTTCTTC

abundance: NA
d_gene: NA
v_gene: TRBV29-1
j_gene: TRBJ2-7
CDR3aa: CSVVTPSYEQYF
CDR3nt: TGCAGCGTCGTAACACCCTCCTACGAGCAGTACTTC

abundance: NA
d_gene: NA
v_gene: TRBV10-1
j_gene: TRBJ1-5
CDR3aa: CAIERRGNQPQHF
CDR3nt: TGCGCCATCGAGAGGAGGGGCAATCAGCCCCAGCATTTT

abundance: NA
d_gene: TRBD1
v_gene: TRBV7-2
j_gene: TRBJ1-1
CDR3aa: CASSSDRALRGEAFF
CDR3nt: TGTGCCAGCAGCTCGGACAGGGCCCTCCGCGGTGAAGCTTTCTTT

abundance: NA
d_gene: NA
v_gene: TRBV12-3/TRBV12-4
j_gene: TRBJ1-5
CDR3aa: CASSLQGPGAQHF
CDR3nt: TGTGCCAGCAGTTTGCAGGGGCCCGGGGCCCAGCATTTT

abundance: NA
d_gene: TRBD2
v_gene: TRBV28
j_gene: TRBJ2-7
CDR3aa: CASSPYMGRGDYEQYF
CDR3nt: TGTGCCAGCAGTCCATATATGGGGCGGGGGGACTACGAGCAGTACTTC

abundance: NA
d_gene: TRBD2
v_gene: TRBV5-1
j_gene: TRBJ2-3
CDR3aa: CASSSRWRGRTSRTDTQYF
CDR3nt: TGCGCCAGCAGCTCTCGATGGCGCGGGAGAACGTCCCGCACAGATACGCAGTATTTT

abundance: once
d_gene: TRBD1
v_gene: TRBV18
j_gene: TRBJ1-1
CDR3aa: CASTPGQLNTEAFF
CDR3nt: TGTGCCAGCACCCCGGGACAGCTGAACACTGAAGCTTTCTTT

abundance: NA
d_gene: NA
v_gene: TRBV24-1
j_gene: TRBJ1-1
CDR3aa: CATSDPVRGWLEDTEAFF
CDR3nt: TGTGCCACCAGTGATCCGGTACGGGGGTGGCTGGAGGACACTGAAGCTTTCTTT

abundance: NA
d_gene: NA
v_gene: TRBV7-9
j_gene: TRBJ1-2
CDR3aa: CASSLGGLSSGYTF
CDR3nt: TGTGCCAGCAGCTTAGGGGGGCTGTCTAGTGGCTACACCTTC

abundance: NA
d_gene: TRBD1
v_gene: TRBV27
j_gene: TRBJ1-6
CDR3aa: CASRSEDRGNSPLHF
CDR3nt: TGTGCCAGCAGGTCCGAAGACAGGGGGAATTCACCCCTCCACTTT

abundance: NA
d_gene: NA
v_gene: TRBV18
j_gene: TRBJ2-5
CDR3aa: CASSPTGTRETQYF
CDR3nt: TGTGCCAGCTCACCAACCGGGACTCGGGAGACCCAGTACTTC

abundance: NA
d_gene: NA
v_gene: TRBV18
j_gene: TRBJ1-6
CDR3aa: CASSPRQGSDDSPLHF
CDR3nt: TGTGCCAGCTCACCACGGCAGGGCAGTGACGATTCACCCCTCCACTTT

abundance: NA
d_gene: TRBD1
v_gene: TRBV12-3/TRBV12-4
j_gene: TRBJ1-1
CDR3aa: CASSLRGGFEAFF
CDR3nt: TGTGCCAGCAGCCTCAGGGGGGGGTTTGAAGCTTTCTTT

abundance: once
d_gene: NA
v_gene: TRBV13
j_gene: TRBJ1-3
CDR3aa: CASSLGSVPGNTIYF
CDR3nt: TGTGCCAGCAGCTTAGGATCGGTCCCGGGAAACACCATATATTTT

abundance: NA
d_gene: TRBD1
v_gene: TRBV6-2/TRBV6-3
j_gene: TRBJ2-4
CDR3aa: CASSPTRNRGMAKNIQYF
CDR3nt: TGTGCCAGCAGCCCAACCCGTAACAGGGGAATGGCCAAAAACATTCAGTACTTC

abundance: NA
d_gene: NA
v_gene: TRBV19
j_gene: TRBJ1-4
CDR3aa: CASSEQGRREKLFF
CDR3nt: TGTGCCAGTAGTGAACAGGGTCGACGGGAAAAACTGTTTTTT

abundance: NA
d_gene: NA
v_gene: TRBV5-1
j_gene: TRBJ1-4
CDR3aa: CASSIGLNEKLFF
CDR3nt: TGCGCCAGCAGCATAGGACTTAATGAAAAACTGTTTTTT

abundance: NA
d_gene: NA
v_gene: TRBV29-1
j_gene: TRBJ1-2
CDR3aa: CSVEDPDLEQVYGYTF
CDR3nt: TGCAGCGTTGAAGATCCGGACTTGGAACAGGTCTATGGCTACACCTTC

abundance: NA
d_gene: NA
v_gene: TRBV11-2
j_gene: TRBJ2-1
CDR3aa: CASSLDLAREQFF
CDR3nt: TGTGCCAGCAGCTTAGATCTGGCGAGGGAGCAGTTCTTC

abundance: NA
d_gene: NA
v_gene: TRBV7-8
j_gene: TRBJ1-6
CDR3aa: CASAPLRNSPLHF
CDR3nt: TGTGCCAGCGCACCCTTGAGGAATTCACCCCTCCACTTT